This T cell receptor beta chain was identified during a study of naive and memory T cell subsets (dated by TCRdb to 2016 to 2017). Background for the entire study: The figure summarizing these samples reported 10 or so blood donors, 7 tuberculin skin test biopsies and 3 saline control biopsies. PCR2 was typically a SYBR Green qPCR stopped at a set threshold; low-input samples could instead use end-point PCR (around 6 cycles). Skin biopsies were taken from tuberculin skin test sites or from saline-injected control sites and were processed for RNA extraction as described before. Results the study describes overall, beyond this receptor: The paper did not give details of skin biopsy collection and RNA processing, instead referencing earlier studies for those details. The potential sensitivity of the RNA-based method to TCR transcript changes with T cell activation and differentiation was acknowledged. TCR sequences were reportedly recovered from both skin biopsy types, with far more TCRs at tuberculin skin test sites. The larger number of TCRs found at tuberculin skin test sites was interpreted as T cell infiltration of a delayed type IV hypersensitivity reaction.

Library generation was performed with UMI-ligation and nested PCR. TCR RNA was reverse transcribed with SuperScript IV using alpha and beta constant region primers for the blood and skin samples. The ligated cDNA was amplified in four rounds of PCR with nested alpha and beta constant region primers together with the SP2 primer. T4 RNA ligase 1 was used to ligate an oligonucleotide containing the Illumina SP2 primer and a UMI to the 3' end of the cDNA. To prevent hairpin formation, the 12-nucleotide UMI was made up of two random hexamers with an eight-base spacer between them. From the second PCR onward, TCR alpha and beta chain libraries were processed separately, and dual indexing was applied for multiplexing. After pooling, the indexed libraries were analyzed by capillary electrophoresis and sequenced on either an Illumina MiSeq or NextSeq. PhiX DNA at roughly 5-7.5% was added to the libraries to raise base diversity and improve cluster recognition. The authors processed their data as follows. Demultiplexor extracted UMIs from read 2, combined them with read 1 TCR sequence, and split reads by sample indices. Decombinator identified V and J genes and V-J junctions, assigning each TCR a five-part identifier including V and J deletions. Collapsinator used UMIs to correct sequencing errors and PCR amplification heterogeneity, producing a UMI-based abundance for each TCR. Identifiers were converted to nucleotide sequence by CDR3Translator and translated to amino acids, and CDR3 regions were extracted on the basis of terminal motifs. After normalization to the amount of input RNA, the error-corrected alpha and beta TCR counts from blood and from skin were compared. TCRdb trimmed public reads at Q25 via fastp, called clones via MiXCR and kept in-frame beta chains. Each entry is one CDR3 protein sequence, shown with its most common DNA and genes. V and J calls and clone size were set by TCRdb, not the authors. The table for this sample lists 18,000 or so distinct CDR3 sequences; roughly 9.8% of them were counted only once. Under 7.5% of the sample comes from the top ten.

The CDR3 measures 12 amino acids from cysteine to phenylalanine. Only the CDR3 part of the read is kept: 36 bases, read in frame from the first base. CDR1 and CDR2 are read off the germline V gene (reference sequence) as SEHNR and FQNEAQ. On this clonotype itself: What this receptor recognizes is not known. Germline is not matched at one junction end, which may reflect a read error.

The sample's treatment or condition label, in plain terms: skin biopsy from PPD injection site in Mantoux-positive individual. Total RNA was used without cell sorting and was treated with RQ1 DNase before reverse transcription, with a target input of about 1 to 1,100 ng. Using 3' ligation of a UMI-containing oligonucleotide to TCR cDNA, the study laid out a robust and sensitive protocol to amplify, sequence and analyze TCRs. In individuals with a positive Mantoux test, tuberculin skin test biopsies were taken from sites that had been injected with PPD. Libraries were prepared from skin biopsies and whole blood so that pipeline robustness could be tested in samples in which T cells form a minority population.

The specimen was skin, collected from a tuberculin skin test site. The TCR was taken from an adult in good health. In this chain, TRBV7-9 is recombined with TRBJ2-7, with 8 middle bases fitting TRBD2. CDR3 protein: CASSGPGGRPLF. The DNA reads as follows: TGTGCCAGCAGCGGACCTGGCGGGAGGCCCCTATTC. Full variable domain (CDR3 extended with the reference TRBV7-9 and TRBJ2-7 proteins): DTGVSQNPRHKITKRGQNVTFRCDPISEHNRLYWYRQTLGQGPEFLTYFQNEAQLEKSRLLSDRFSAERPKGSFSTLEIQRTEQGDSAMYLCASSGPGGRPLFGPGTRLTVT.